This T cell receptor beta chain is drawn from a study of glioma-infiltrating T cells after dendritic cell vaccination (dated by TCRdb to 2016 to 2017). A note on the overall study: The cohort comprised roughly 15 glioblastoma patients from Phase I and II dendritic cell vaccination trials, 9 newly diagnosed and 6 with recurrent disease. The vaccine was prepared from monocyte-derived dendritic cells that were cultured for more than six days with IL-4 and GM-CSF and then pulsed overnight with autologous tumor lysate. TCR sequencing metrics, including TIL content and tumor-blood repertoire overlap, were correlated with survival after dendritic cell vaccination. Between about 2002 and 2013, patients were given autologous tumor lysate-pulsed dendritic cell vaccination. Deep sequencing of TCR beta CDR3 regions was used to quantify tumor-infiltrating lymphocyte content and compare tumor and blood repertoires in dendritic cell-vaccinated glioblastoma patients. Each patient was given three intradermal dendritic cell vaccine injections, spaced two weeks apart, in the arm below the axilla. Results the study describes overall, beyond this receptor: The TCR overlap response model with three groups was called speculative and said to need prospective validation. No direct relationship between TCR clonality and survival was found, suggesting a diverse polyclonal response may matter. Longer time to progression and overall survival after dendritic cell vaccination were predicted by higher estimated pretreatment TIL content. The cohort was small and heterogeneous, only a few patients had full blood and tumor sets, and even fewer had initial-recurrent tumor pairs.

TCRB CDR3 regions were amplified from roughly 1.8 ug genomic DNA, or all available DNA if less, using the immunoSEQ assay. Multiplex PCR used 60 forward primers for TCR V beta segments and 13 reverse primers for J beta segments. To estimate the number of reads per starting template, synthetic control templates were added to each sample at limiting dilution. Sequencing produced 87 bp reads on the Illumina HiSeq System. From the authors' description of their analysis: To remove PCR and sequencing errors, closely related sequences were merged with a nearest neighbor algorithm. TCR overlap was measured as the percentage of unique tumor TCR beta sequences also present in the same patient's peripheral blood. The table was pulled from immuneACCESS by TCRdb, which kept in-frame rearrangements only. Such tables lose some clones; where checked, under half of the loss comes from unresolved V genes, and the rest has no known cause. V and J calls and clone size come straight from that table; D and trimming were deduced from the DNA. Counted in this sample were tens of thousands of clones; more than 75% of them appeared once. Together, the top ten hold approximately 2.4% of the sample.

Concerning this clone itself: Its cognate antigen has yet to be identified. No base qualities exist here, and no much larger clone lies one base off it.

Trimming removed 10 bases from V and 4 bases from J, leaving 15 bases between the germline ends. Reading from cysteine to phenylalanine, the CDR3 counts 13 amino acids. Just CDR3 DNA is preserved here, 39 bases in frame from base 1. From a lookup of the germline V gene (reference sequence), CDR1 and CDR2 are SGHNT and YYREEE. This specimen's time point label, per the study, means: after dendritic cell vaccination, including at tumor progression/relapse. To be selected, patients needed enough residual fresh-frozen tumor tissue and more than two years of available survival data. Although molecular status otherwise differed among the glioblastoma patients, no patient had an isocitrate dehydrogenase mutation. PBMC were collected before vaccination, two weeks after the third vaccination, and at tumor progression if progression occurred. The Qiagen DNeasy Blood extraction Kit was used to extract genomic DNA.

Sequencing used blood, obtained after dendritic cell vaccination. This receptor was taken from a human donor with glioblastoma. Here the chain combines TRBV5-4 and TRBJ1-3; the D segment could be TRBD1, given 5 matching bases. The CDR3 here reads CAQGLYSGNTIYF. The DNA sequence is given as TGTGCCCAGGGACTGTACTCGGGAAACACCATATATTTT.